Listed below are T cell receptor beta chains from one sample, sequenced in a study of shared clonotypes between healthy human individuals. Using immunoSEQ multiplex PCR, the repertoire was profiled, and TCRdb retains in-frame clones only, with some absent. The data show just over 2,000,000 clones, with just under 95% seen just once and 1% to 1.3% held by the top ten. Sequenced input: naive CD8+ T cells sorted from blood. These TCRs come from a young man in good health. Both conserved end residues are part of each CDR3. A D gene is named only where the DNA matches it firmly. A clone size is listed for some rows: how often the clone was seen (once, few, many), or a class if it is expanded.

abundance: -
d_gene: -
v_gene: TRBV27
j_gene: TRBJ2-1
CDR3aa: CASSLLGREQFF
CDR3nt: TGTGCCAGCAGTTTATTGGGCCGTGAGCAGTTCTTC

abundance: -
d_gene: -
v_gene: TRBV7-2
j_gene: TRBJ2-7
CDR3aa: CASSSPDPISDEQYF
CDR3nt: TGTGCCAGCAGCTCCCCGGACCCCATTTCGGACGAGCAGTACTTC

abundance: -
d_gene: -
v_gene: TRBV6-6
j_gene: TRBJ2-5
CDR3aa: CASSYLAGRYQKTQYF
CDR3nt: TGTGCCAGCAGTTACTTGGCAGGGAGGTATCAAAAGACCCAGTACTTC

abundance: -
d_gene: TRBD2
v_gene: TRBV7-9
j_gene: TRBJ2-2
CDR3aa: CASSWTGGSNTGELFF
CDR3nt: TGTGCCAGCAGCTGGACGGGGGGATCGAACACCGGGGAGCTGTTTTTT

abundance: -
d_gene: TRBD2
v_gene: TRBV29-1
j_gene: TRBJ2-5
CDR3aa: CSVGLVREYQETQYF
CDR3nt: TGCAGCGTCGGACTAGTCCGGGAGTACCAAGAGACCCAGTACTTC

abundance: -
d_gene: -
v_gene: TRBV7-7
j_gene: TRBJ2-1
CDR3aa: CASSLAVSSYNEQFF
CDR3nt: TGTGCTAGCAGCTTAGCGGTTAGCTCCTACAATGAGCAGTTCTTC

abundance: -
d_gene: TRBD2
v_gene: TRBV9
j_gene: TRBJ2-1
CDR3aa: CASSVDSGSIPYNEQFF
CDR3nt: TGTGCCAGCAGCGTAGATAGCGGGAGTATCCCCTACAATGAGCAGTTCTTC

abundance: -
d_gene: -
v_gene: TRBV10-2
j_gene: TRBJ1-4
CDR3aa: CASSDPGRKSTNEKLFF
CDR3nt: TGCGCCAGCAGTGACCCGGGACGGAAGTCAACTAATGAAAAACTGTTTTTT

abundance: -
d_gene: -
v_gene: TRBV30
j_gene: TRBJ2-7
CDR3aa: CASSRDTYEQYF
CDR3nt: TGTGCCTCGAGCCGGGACACTTACGAGCAGTACTTC

abundance: -
d_gene: -
v_gene: TRBV2
j_gene: TRBJ1-3
CDR3aa: CASSVSPSGNTIYF
CDR3nt: TGTGCCAGCAGTGTATCGCCCTCTGGAAACACCATATATTTT

abundance: once
d_gene: -
v_gene: TRBV27
j_gene: TRBJ1-2
CDR3aa: CASSLTGALDGYTF
CDR3nt: TGTGCCAGCAGTTTAACCGGGGCGCTCGATGGCTACACCTTC

abundance: -
d_gene: TRBD1
v_gene: TRBV11-2
j_gene: TRBJ2-5
CDR3aa: CASILGAGGQETQYF
CDR3nt: TGTGCCAGCATCCTCGGGGCAGGGGGCCAAGAGACCCAGTACTTC

abundance: -
d_gene: -
v_gene: TRBV2
j_gene: TRBJ2-3
CDR3aa: CASSEGGVFLTTDTQYF
CDR3nt: TGTGCCAGCAGTGAAGGGGGGGTCTTTCTCACAACAGATACGCAGTATTTT

abundance: -
d_gene: -
v_gene: TRBV7-9
j_gene: TRBJ2-7
CDR3aa: CASSFNQDEQYF
CDR3nt: TGTGCCAGCAGCTTCAACCAGGACGAGCAGTACTTC

abundance: -
d_gene: -
v_gene: TRBV4-3
j_gene: TRBJ2-7
CDR3aa: CASSQAPSYEQYF
CDR3nt: TGCGCCAGCAGCCAGGCACCCTCCTACGAGCAGTACTTC

abundance: -
d_gene: -
v_gene: TRBV27
j_gene: TRBJ2-5
CDR3aa: CASSLGPQETQYF
CDR3nt: TGTGCCAGCAGTTTGGGGCCCCAAGAGACCCAGTACTTC

abundance: -
d_gene: -
v_gene: TRBV4-1
j_gene: TRBJ1-1
CDR3aa: CASSQAPVGNTEAFF
CDR3nt: TGCGCCAGCAGCCAAGCTCCCGTCGGGAACACTGAAGCTTTCTTT

abundance: -
d_gene: TRBD2
v_gene: TRBV19
j_gene: TRBJ2-4
CDR3aa: CASSKGLAGAIYPGGHIQYF
CDR3nt: TGTGCCAGTAGTAAAGGACTAGCGGGAGCGATCTACCCTGGGGGACACATTCAGTACTTC

abundance: -
d_gene: TRBD2
v_gene: TRBV29-1
j_gene: TRBJ2-2
CDR3aa: CSVEDPDLREYGELFF
CDR3nt: TGCAGCGTTGAAGATCCCGACTTGCGGGAGTATGGGGAGCTGTTTTTT

abundance: -
d_gene: TRBD2
v_gene: TRBV27
j_gene: TRBJ2-7
CDR3aa: CASSPLAGGPVYEQYF
CDR3nt: TGTGCCAGCAGTCCCCTAGCGGGAGGGCCGGTTTACGAGCAGTACTTC

abundance: -
d_gene: -
v_gene: TRBV7-9
j_gene: TRBJ2-1
CDR3aa: CASSPGRGGHIIEQFF
CDR3nt: TGTGCCAGCAGCCCGGGGCGCGGGGGCCACATCATTGAGCAGTTCTTC

abundance: -
d_gene: -
v_gene: TRBV7-9
j_gene: TRBJ2-2
CDR3aa: CASSTPGSGELFF
CDR3nt: TGTGCCAGCAGCACACCAGGGTCCGGGGAGCTGTTTTTT

abundance: -
d_gene: -
v_gene: TRBV14
j_gene: TRBJ1-1
CDR3aa: CASSPRGGTEAFF
CDR3nt: TGTGCCAGCAGCCCCAGGGGTGGAACTGAAGCTTTCTTT

abundance: -
d_gene: -
v_gene: TRBV4-1
j_gene: TRBJ2-6
CDR3aa: CASAGTGANVLTF
CDR3nt: TGCGCCAGCGCCGGGACTGGGGCCAACGTCCTGACTTTC

abundance: -
d_gene: -
v_gene: TRBV10-3
j_gene: TRBJ1-6
CDR3aa: CAMGFGGPLHF
CDR3nt: TGTGCCATGGGCTTCGGGGGGCCCCTCCACTTT

abundance: -
d_gene: -
v_gene: TRBV7-3
j_gene: TRBJ2-3
CDR3aa: CASSLDNTDTQYF
CDR3nt: TGTGCCAGCAGCTTAGACAACACAGATACGCAGTATTTT

abundance: -
d_gene: -
v_gene: TRBV10-1
j_gene: TRBJ2-3
CDR3aa: CASSPGPTDTQYF
CDR3nt: TGCGCCAGCTCTCCCGGCCCCACAGATACGCAGTATTTT

abundance: -
d_gene: TRBD1
v_gene: TRBV30
j_gene: TRBJ1-6
CDR3aa: CAWSTLGGGESPLHF
CDR3nt: TGTGCCTGGAGTACCTTGGGAGGGGGCGAATCACCCCTCCACTTT

abundance: -
d_gene: -
v_gene: TRBV29-1
j_gene: TRBJ1-2
CDR3aa: CSVQTGVNYGYTF
CDR3nt: TGCAGCGTCCAGACAGGAGTTAACTATGGCTACACCTTC

abundance: once
d_gene: TRBD1
v_gene: TRBV2
j_gene: TRBJ1-2
CDR3aa: CASSRTGDFYGYTF
CDR3nt: TGTGCCAGCAGTCGGACAGGGGACTTCTATGGCTACACCTTC

abundance: -
d_gene: TRBD2
v_gene: TRBV9
j_gene: TRBJ2-7
CDR3aa: CASSVSSGYEQYF
CDR3nt: TGTGCCAGCAGCGTCTCTAGCGGATACGAGCAGTACTTC

abundance: -
d_gene: TRBD1
v_gene: TRBV9
j_gene: TRBJ2-7
CDR3aa: CASSAGTGHSYEQYF
CDR3nt: TGTGCCAGCAGCGCAGGGACAGGGCATTCCTACGAGCAGTACTTC

abundance: -
d_gene: -
v_gene: TRBV15
j_gene: TRBJ1-5
CDR3aa: CATSWGFDQPQHF
CDR3nt: TGTGCCACCTCGTGGGGGTTTGATCAGCCCCAGCATTTT

abundance: -
d_gene: TRBD1
v_gene: TRBV6-5
j_gene: TRBJ1-1
CDR3aa: CASSRDSNTEAFF
CDR3nt: TGTGCCAGCAGCAGGGACAGCAACACTGAAGCTTTCTTT

abundance: once
d_gene: TRBD1
v_gene: TRBV7-8
j_gene: TRBJ1-2
CDR3aa: CASSLVQGAFYGYTF
CDR3nt: TGTGCCAGCAGCTTAGTCCAGGGGGCGTTCTATGGCTACACCTTC

abundance: -
d_gene: -
v_gene: TRBV27
j_gene: TRBJ1-5
CDR3aa: CASRGGLGGNQPQHF
CDR3nt: TGTGCCAGCAGGGGGGGACTCGGGGGCAATCAGCCCCAGCATTTT

abundance: -
d_gene: TRBD1
v_gene: TRBV25-1
j_gene: TRBJ1-1
CDR3aa: CASSESGTGWYTEAFF
CDR3nt: TGTGCCAGCAGTGAATCCGGGACAGGGTGGTACACTGAAGCTTTCTTT

abundance: -
d_gene: TRBD2
v_gene: TRBV25-1
j_gene: TRBJ2-7
CDR3aa: CASSEGGVGSYEQYF
CDR3nt: TGTGCCAGCAGTGAGGGGGGGGTAGGATCCTACGAGCAGTACTTC

abundance: -
d_gene: TRBD1
v_gene: TRBV6-1
j_gene: TRBJ2-3
CDR3aa: CASSDTRDRDRDTDTQYF
CDR3nt: TGTGCCAGCAGTGATACCCGGGACAGGGATCGGGACACAGATACGCAGTATTTT

abundance: -
d_gene: -
v_gene: TRBV15
j_gene: TRBJ2-7
CDR3aa: CATSRDGALSSYEQYF
CDR3nt: TGTGCCACCAGCAGAGATGGAGCGCTGAGCTCCTACGAGCAGTACTTC

abundance: -
d_gene: -
v_gene: TRBV9
j_gene: TRBJ2-6
CDR3aa: CASSDPRASGANVLTF
CDR3nt: TGTGCCAGCAGCGACCCGAGGGCCTCTGGGGCCAACGTCCTGACTTTC

abundance: few
d_gene: TRBD1
v_gene: TRBV4-1
j_gene: TRBJ2-7
CDR3aa: CASSQAPNRQGPSYEQYF
CDR3nt: TGCGCCAGCAGCCAAGCTCCCAACCGACAGGGACCTTCCTACGAGCAGTACTTC

abundance: -
d_gene: -
v_gene: TRBV11-2
j_gene: TRBJ2-7
CDR3aa: CASAPGGVDYEQYF
CDR3nt: TGTGCCAGCGCCCCAGGGGGGGTCGATTACGAGCAGTACTTC

abundance: -
d_gene: -
v_gene: TRBV5-1
j_gene: TRBJ1-1
CDR3aa: CASSLDLGLGTEAFF
CDR3nt: TGCGCCAGCAGCTTGGATCTGGGCCTGGGGACTGAAGCTTTCTTT

abundance: -
d_gene: -
v_gene: TRBV7-8
j_gene: TRBJ1-5
CDR3aa: CASSLSWAGGQPQHF
CDR3nt: TGTGCCAGCAGCTTATCTTGGGCAGGAGGACAGCCCCAGCATTTT

abundance: -
d_gene: -
v_gene: TRBV28
j_gene: TRBJ2-3
CDR3aa: CATQFMADTQYF
CDR3nt: TGTGCCACCCAGTTTATGGCAGATACGCAGTATTTT

abundance: -
d_gene: TRBD2
v_gene: TRBV2
j_gene: TRBJ2-5
CDR3aa: CASIFGLAGPHWETQYF
CDR3nt: TGTGCCAGCATTTTCGGACTAGCGGGCCCCCATTGGGAGACCCAGTACTTC

abundance: -
d_gene: TRBD1
v_gene: TRBV19
j_gene: TRBJ2-7
CDR3aa: CASTGTGPYEQYF
CDR3nt: TGTGCCAGTACCGGGACAGGCCCCTACGAGCAGTACTTC

abundance: -
d_gene: -
v_gene: TRBV5-1
j_gene: TRBJ2-1
CDR3aa: CASSLALLAPREIGEQFF
CDR3nt: TGCGCCAGCAGCTTGGCCCTCTTAGCTCCCCGGGAGATCGGTGAGCAGTTCTTC

abundance: -
d_gene: -
v_gene: TRBV7-9
j_gene: TRBJ1-2
CDR3aa: CASKAGSDYGYTF
CDR3nt: TGTGCCAGCAAGGCAGGGAGTGACTATGGCTACACCTTC